Given below is one TCR beta chain in context. The target of this receptor is not known. Base-call qualities are not available, and no considerably larger clone is one nucleotide away. The record originates from a study of blood T cell repertoires in COVID-19 (TCRdb year 2020). Background for the entire study: Samples covering the acute and convalescent phases of COVID-19 were provided by collaborators in the United States, Italy and Spain. Subjects who had been exposed to COVID-19, were actively infected with it, or had recovered from it provided the deeply sampled blood TCRbeta repertoires that made up the dataset. The prospective study material was composed of cDNA or gDNA derived from T cells, B-cell-depleted T cells, or PBMCs. A freely available public database, intended as a resource for researchers studying the immune response to SARS-CoV-2, is where the repertoires were released. Where HLA class I and class II types were available, the types were taken from metadata supplied by the sample provider, not from assay-based typing. The samples were drawn from the first 160 participants of the ongoing ImmuneRACE study and from about 1,200 subjects provided by 6 global collaborators. A de-identified subject ID, COVID-19 status, age in years and sex were almost always included in the sample metadata. What the authors observed across the whole study: The quantity of clinical and demographic metadata differed by source and by participant and was supplied without curation.

Whole blood was collected in K2EDTA tubes by collaborating institutions according to the institutions' own protocols. Collaborator samples were shipped for TCRbeta analysis as frozen whole blood, isolated PBMCs, or DNA extracted from either sample type. TCRbeta CDR3 regions were amplified from genomic DNA by means of the immunoSEQ Assay, a bias-controlled multiplex PCR. Per the original workflow: Within the assay, amplification of reference gene primers was used to estimate how many nucleated cells each sample contained. To quantify the absolute abundance of each unique TCRbeta CDR3 rearrangement, sequence reads were collapsed and filtered. For each sample, productive Simpson clonality was calculated as the square root of Simpson's diversity index over productive rearrangements. TCRdb mirrors the immuneACCESS table, restricted to in-frame sequences. Some clones are absent from its copies; in checked studies, under half trace to an unresolved V gene, and the reason for the others is unknown. For V, J and clone size, that table is used; D and trimming come from the DNA. This sample comprises 150,000 or so clones, more than 75% of them detected only once. Together, the top ten hold about 16% of the sample.

Based on the germline V gene (reference sequence), the CDR1 and CDR2 sequences are LNHDA and SQIVND. Deletion took 4 bases off V and 7 bases off J, with a span of 20 bases between the germline ends. The CDR3 runs 17 residues from the cysteine to the phenylalanine. Only the CDR3 portion is preserved as DNA: 51 bases, with reading frame beginning at the first base. The rearrangement combines TRBV19 with TRBJ1-6, with TRBD1 tentatively as D gene (5 bases match). This sequence was found in a human donor with acute or convalescent COVID-19. The donor label of this sample is uncertain. Sequenced: peripheral blood. The CDR3 protein is CASSTGQGPWENSPLHF. The sequence in DNA is TGTGCCAGTAGTACCGGGCAGGGTCCTTGGGAAAATTCACCCCTCCACTTT.